The TCR beta chain described here comes from a study of blood T cell repertoires in COVID-19. Background on the study: T cells, B-cell-depleted T cells, or PBMCs supplied cDNA or gDNA.

Only in-frame clones appear in the TCRdb table, and some are missing; sequencing was by immunoSEQ multiplex PCR. This table holds some 180,000 clones, about three quarters found once. This clone has just a few counts. Sequencing was performed on peripheral blood. The receptor comes from a woman between 50 and 59 years old with active or convalescent COVID-19.

The CDR3 DNA reads TGCAGTGCTAGTTCCTACAGGGGGCATAACTATGGCTACACCTTC. Translating it yields CSASSYRGHNYGYTF. This sequence joins TRBV20-1 and TRBJ1-2, with 9 positions matching TRBD1. The V gene's germline CDR1 is DFQATT and CDR2 SNEGSKA (reference sequence). Losses at the gene ends were 3 bases for V and 1 base for J; bases not matched to a gene: 6. This CDR3 contains 15 residues.